Detailed here is one TCR beta chain. Its recognized antigen is unknown. No base quality information exists; no much larger clone differs at one position. To sequence the TCRbeta CDR3 region, genomic DNA was isolated from the sorted cells. The immunoSEQ Assay was used for sequencing of TCRbeta CDR3 regions. TCRdb carries this immuneACCESS record with in-frame sequences only. Its versions omit some clonotypes, under half of them owing to an unresolved V gene in the studies checked, with the rest unexplained. Counted in this sample were 90,000 to 100,000 clones; about 88% of them appeared once. About 0.82% of the sample rests with the top ten. The germline V gene encodes CDR1 KGHSH and CDR2 LQKENI. The germline ends are 21 bases apart after V is trimmed by 4 bases and J by 6 bases. CDR3 length: 16 amino acids, cysteine to phenylalanine. The only DNA kept is the CDR3, 48 bases in frame from the first base.

The sample is drawn from a study of OX40 agonist ivuxolimab in advanced cancers. Context from the whole study: Ivuxolimab was an agonistic, fully human IgG2 monoclonal antibody directed against OX40 (CD134), a costimulatory receptor. The paper describes the monotherapy dose-escalation part (N of about 50 patients) of the phase I trial of ivuxolimab. Patients were allowed to have had prior anti-PD-1, anti-PD-L1 or anti-CTLA-4 therapy, and 40% of the dose-escalation patients had been treated with checkpoint inhibitors. The point of sequencing TCRbeta in the periphery was to test whether ivuxolimab changed TCR sequence diversity and drove clonal T-cell expansion. Three dose-escalation patients achieved partial responses, one with hepatocellular carcinoma and two with cutaneous melanoma. A male proportion of approximately 83% and a mean age of about 60 years, ranging from 23 to 79, were recorded for the dose-escalation cohort. Among the roughly 54 dose-escalation patients, approximately 20 had hepatocellular carcinoma, 15 melanoma, 9 renal cell carcinoma and 9 head and neck cancer. Intravenous ivuxolimab was administered to patients every 2 weeks at six dose levels: 0.01, 0.1, 0.3, 1.5, 3 and 10 mg/kg. General findings and caveats noted by the study authors: Low levels of normalized T-cell clonal expansion were also seen in some patients who did not respond. Which antigens the clonally expanded peripheral T cells were specific for was not determined. After ivuxolimab, more expanded clones were found on average in CD8+ T cells than in CD4+ T cells. Clonal expansion of both CD4+ and CD8+ blood T cells was observed from baseline to week 6 at doses 0.1 to 3.0 mg/kg. In the 0.1-3.0 mg/kg groups, partial responders had among the lowest normalized peripheral clonal expansion, particularly in CD8+ T cells.

The trial excluded patients who had a history of autoimmune disease or were on systemic immunosuppression. Peripheral blood for TCR sequencing was collected from all dose cohorts at baseline, on cycle 4 day 1, and on cycle 7 day 1. Samples were obtained from an open-label, multicenter, first-in-human phase I dose-escalation trial of ivuxolimab. Adults with locally advanced or metastatic melanoma, renal cell carcinoma, hepatocellular carcinoma or head and neck squamous cell carcinoma were enrolled in the trial. Before TCR sequencing, CD4+ and CD8+ T cells were separately sorted from peripheral blood.

The rearranged segments are TRBV18 and TRBJ1-2, with an unclear D gene assignment. The sample in question was CD4+ or CD8+ T cells sorted from blood, obtained in a trial of the OX40 agonist ivuxolimab. This receptor was taken from an adult with an advanced solid tumor such as melanoma, head and neck, liver or kidney cancer. The nucleotide sequence is TGTGCCAGCTCACTTACCGGGGTAACGACCGCAAATGGCTACACCTTC. The encoded protein is CASSLTGVTTANGYTF.